This is a list of T cell receptor beta chains from one sample in a study of shared clonotypes between healthy human individuals. Assay used: immunoSEQ multiplex PCR; TCRdb lists only in-frame clones, some missing. There are roughly 1,500,000 clones in the sample; around 98.5% occur only once, and 0.36% lies in the top ten. The source material was naive CD4+ T cells sorted from blood. The receptors were gathered from a man between 25 and 39 years old in good health. The CDR3 runs from the conserved cysteine through the conserved F or W. The order of the fields is V gene, J gene, CDR3 protein.

V: TRBV7-9
J: TRBJ1-2
CDR3: CASSSPTGTGYTF

V: TRBV5-4
J: TRBJ1-4
CDR3: CASSSATTGSNEKLFF

V: TRBV15
J: TRBJ2-3
CDR3: CATSRGLADTDTQYF

V: TRBV18
J: TRBJ2-3
CDR3: CASSPPPSGRSPGVTDTQYF

V: TRBV7-9
J: TRBJ2-2
CDR3: CASSLKGTGELFF

V: TRBV2
J: TRBJ2-3
CDR3: CASSVWGTGGGGTDTQYF

V: TRBV7-9
J: TRBJ2-3
CDR3: CASSRITDTQYF

V: TRBV19
J: TRBJ2-7
CDR3: CASSRGGNYEQYF

V: TRBV7-2
J: TRBJ2-7
CDR3: CASSLAAGNYEQYF

V: TRBV15
J: TRBJ2-7
CDR3: CATSPSGGTAYEQYF

V: TRBV19
J: TRBJ2-5
CDR3: CASSPQMGSGETQYF

V: TRBV9
J: TRBJ2-2
CDR3: CASSAGQGAYTGELFF

V: TRBV29-1
J: TRBJ1-2
CDR3: CSVPMGQGTINYGYTF

V: TRBV5-1
J: TRBJ2-5
CDR3: CASSTTSGRFGETQYF

V: TRBV10-3
J: TRBJ1-2
CDR3: CAISQELRYGYTF

V: TRBV5-4
J: TRBJ2-1
CDR3: CASSSGRQGLVSYNEQFF

V: TRBV25-1
J: TRBJ2-7
CDR3: CASRTSGRASEQYF

V: TRBV7-9
J: TRBJ2-3
CDR3: CASSLLAPTDTQYF

V: TRBV25-1
J: TRBJ1-5
CDR3: CASRVGNQPQHF

V: TRBV10-3
J: TRBJ1-5
CDR3: CAISAGVGQPQHF

V: TRBV28
J: TRBJ1-1
CDR3: CASSLFFYSDRNTEAFF

V: TRBV27
J: TRBJ1-5
CDR3: CASSPTGTDQPQHF

V: TRBV7-9
J: TRBJ2-2
CDR3: CASSRRAIFGSGELFF

V: TRBV5-1
J: TRBJ2-1
CDR3: CASSLVTAENWGNEQFF

V: TRBV4-2
J: TRBJ2-3
CDR3: CASSHLRGDTQYF

V: TRBV28
J: TRBJ1-5
CDR3: CASSQLLDQPQHF

V: TRBV18
J: TRBJ1-3
CDR3: CASSQITGFGNTIYF

V: TRBV28
J: TRBJ2-2
CDR3: CASSFLRNTGELFF

V: TRBV10-3
J: TRBJ2-3
CDR3: CAIRGGGTDTQYF

V: TRBV19
J: TRBJ1-1
CDR3: CASSIRGGNTEAFF

V: TRBV5-6
J: TRBJ2-1
CDR3: CASSRDPRQGSEQFF

V: TRBV19
J: TRBJ2-2
CDR3: CASSRHAGELFF

V: TRBV28
J: TRBJ1-5
CDR3: CASSLLGFQPQHF

V: TRBV19
J: TRBJ1-5
CDR3: CASSMGQGLGNQPQHF

V: TRBV4-2
J: TRBJ2-7
CDR3: CASSQESRGPDSYEQYF

V: TRBV9
J: TRBJ2-3
CDR3: CASGRGLDTQYF

V: TRBV11-3
J: TRBJ2-7
CDR3: CASSPLPTGNEQYF

V: TRBV30
J: TRBJ1-3
CDR3: CAWGQGSSGNTIYF

V: TRBV29-1
J: TRBJ1-2
CDR3: CSVERSGPYGYTF

V: TRBV28
J: TRBJ2-1
CDR3: CASRLTRGPPLDEQFF

V: TRBV28
J: TRBJ1-1
CDR3: CASSRPPNTEAFF

V: TRBV6-5
J: TRBJ2-7
CDR3: CASSTTGGKAYEQYF